This T cell receptor (beta chain) was sequenced in a study of OX40 agonist ivuxolimab in advanced cancers. Overall study results and limits: It was not determined which antigens were specifically recognized by the peripheral T cells that had undergone clonal expansion. Among some nonresponders, normalized T-cell clonal expansion was also low.

The method was immunoSEQ multiplex PCR; TCRdb's version includes in-frame clones alone and lacks a portion of them. This table holds 40,000 to 50,000 clones, 70% to 85% found once. The CDR3 runs to 15 residues. Germline values: CDR1 MNHNS, CDR2 SASEGT. The germline V and J ends were trimmed by 2 bases and 0 bases, with 8 bases remaining between them. Remarks on this clone: The antigen is unknown.

The V call is TRBV6-1, the J call TRBJ2-1; D not certain. Here the sequenced sample was CD4+ or CD8+ T cells sorted from blood, taken in a trial of the OX40 agonist ivuxolimab. This clonotype was obtained from an adult with an advanced solid tumor such as melanoma, head and neck, liver or kidney cancer. CDR3 coding DNA: TGTGCCAGCAGTGAAACGGGTTACTCCTACAATGAGCAGTTCTTC. Translated: CASSETGYSYNEQFF.